A single sample is the source of the 29 T cell receptor beta chains below, sequenced in a study of T-cell reconstitution after alpha-beta-depleted transplantation in children. Molecular barcoding with unique molecular identifiers was used for the TCRbeta library. TCRdb used MiXCR to reprocess the PCR reads, holding one entry per CDR3 protein. The repertoire consists of over 120,000 distinct CDR3 sequences, with roughly 9% occurring once and the leading ten covering 15% to 20%. The starting material was PBMCs, mostly from graft donor cells, obtained 180 days after TCRalphabeta/CD19-depleted stem cell transplant. Receptors originate from a female patient between 2 and 15 years old who had a stem cell transplant for congenital amegakaryocytic thrombocytopenia, so the T cells may come from the graft donor.

In its sample, this clonotype was seen a few times. This rearrangement joins TRBV6-1 to TRBJ1-2, with TRBD1 as a possible D gene (5 bases). This CDR3 contains 18 residues. The V and J ends lost 0 bases and 4 bases respectively, with 21 bases between them. CDR1 is MNHNS, CDR2 SASEGT, per germline. The CDR3 DNA sequence: TGTGCCAGCAGTGAAGCGCCCTGGGCAGGGCAAAGAACCTATGGCTACACCTTC. This codes for CASSEAPWAGQRTYGYTF.

The rearrangement uses TRBV20-1 and TRBJ2-2; TRBD1 or TRBD2 may be the D gene (6 bases each). This CDR3 is built from 13 residues. Per germline, CDR1 DFQATT and CDR2 SNEGSKA (reference sequence). V gave up 6 bases and J gave up 6 bases, with 14 bases separating them. The CDR3 spells CSAKSGAAGELFF. CDR3 bases: TGCAGTGCCAAGTCGGGGGCGGCCGGGGAGCTGTTTTTT.

This clonotype was seen repeatedly, ten times or more. The chain uses TRBV27 and TRBJ1-6, with D possibly matching TRBD1 (5 bases). V was shortened by 8 bases and J by 8 bases, with 13 bases between the two germline ends. Looked up from germline, CDR1 is MNHEY and CDR2 is SMNVEV (reference sequence). The CDR3 length is 13 residues. CDR3 sequence reads: CASCGTGDSPLHF. In DNA, the CDR3 is TGTGCCAGCTGTGGGACCGGAGATTCACCCCTCCACTTT.

The sample holds many counts of this clonotype. The chain uses TRBV12-3 or TRBV12-4 and TRBJ1-2; D not certain. V was shortened by 2 bases and J by 1 base, with 11 bases between the two germline ends. The CDR3 runs to 15 residues. The CDR3 spells CASSLTALGNYGYTF. CDR3 sequence (DNA): TGTGCCAGCAGTTTAACGGCTTTGGGTAACTATGGCTACACCTTC.

This clonotype was counted ten times or more. This chain links TRBV20-1 with TRBJ2-5, with 11 bases matching TRBD2. This CDR3 region has 13 residues. V was pared by 5 bases and J by 5 bases, with 4 bases of the junction left unmatched. Looked up from germline, CDR1 is DFQATT and CDR2 is SNEGSKA (reference sequence). CDR3 DNA sequence: TGCAGTGCTGGTGCTAGCGGGAGGGAGACCCAGTACTTC. Its protein product is CSAGASGRETQYF.

V is TRBV6-6 and J is TRBJ2-7; D remains ambiguous. V shed 5 bases and J shed 3 bases, with 5 bases lying between them. Germline V gene sequence: CDR1 MNHNY, CDR2 SVGAGI (reference sequence). CDR3 length: 11 amino acids. The chain's CDR3 is CASSQNYEQYF. The DNA for the CDR3 is TGTGCCAGCAGTCAGAACTACGAGCAGTACTTC.

This clonotype was counted many times. The chain combines TRBV5-1 with TRBJ2-5; D may be TRBD1 or TRBD2 (5 bases each). The V gene lost 0 bases and the J gene lost 9 bases, with 12 bases spanning the gap. The CDR3 covers 13 residues. CDR1 SGHRS and CDR2 YFSETQ come from the germline V gene. This CDR3 reads CASSLGGDRAQYF. CDR3 nucleotides: TGCGCCAGCAGCTTGGGAGGGGATAGGGCCCAGTACTTC.

In this sample, this clonotype turned up many times. At one boundary the junction diverges from the germline segment, which might be a read error. The chain combines TRBV3-1 with TRBJ2-3; D not resolved. In germline, CDR1 is LGHDT, CDR2 YNNKEL (reference sequence). The CDR3 loop spans 12 amino acids. In nucleotides, the CDR3 is TGTGCCAGCAGCCAAGACAGAGATAGGCAGTATTTT. The encoded protein is CASSQDRDRQYF.

The sample holds a few counts of this clonotype. The chain joins TRBV7-3 to TRBJ2-3; D might be TRBD2 (5 bases). The CDR3 has 15 residues. Germline CDR1 reads SGHTA; CDR2 reads FQGTGA. The V end was cut by 2 bases, the J end by 2 bases, with 11 bases between. The CDR3 spells CASSLSAEVTDTQYF. The CDR3, as DNA: TGTGCCAGCAGCTTATCAGCGGAGGTCACAGATACGCAGTATTTT.

This chain connects TRBV5-1 to TRBJ2-5; D remains unclear. This CDR3 has 13 amino acids. Between the trimmed V and J ends, which lost 4 bases and 5 bases, there was a span of 12 bases. Germline values: CDR1 SGHRS, CDR2 YFSETQ. The CDR3, as DNA: TGCGCCAGCAGCATGACGAACGTTGAGACCCAGTACTTC. Its protein product is CASSMTNVETQYF.

This clonotype was recorded at least ten times. This chain uses TRBV7-8 with TRBJ2-7; D not certain. The CDR3 spans 14 residues. The V end lost 1 base, the J end lost 2 bases, and 9 bases lay between the germline ends. In germline, CDR1 is SGHVS, CDR2 FQNEAQ. This CDR3 reads CASSLEARPYEQYF. The DNA of the CDR3 is TGTGCCAGCAGCTTAGAAGCCAGACCCTACGAGCAGTACTTC.

V and J are TRBV6-1 and TRBJ2-3, with D maybe TRBD2 (6 bases). The CDR3 spans 13 residues. Per the germline V gene, CDR1 is MNHNS and CDR2 is SASEGT. The germline V and J ends were trimmed by 7 bases and 7 bases, with 15 bases remaining between them. CDR3 sequence reads: CASTFLRGNTQYF. For the CDR3, the DNA is TGTGCCAGCACATTCCTGCGGGGTAATACGCAGTATTTT.

The chain is built from TRBV18 and TRBJ2-7; D possibly corresponds to TRBD2 (6 bases). V gave up 4 bases and J gave up 4 bases, with 11 bases separating them. CDR3 length: 13 amino acids. The germline gives CDR1 KGHSH, CDR2 LQKENI. The CDR3 DNA follows: TGTGCCAGCTCACTTCGGGAGAAGTACGAGCAGTACTTC. Amino acid sequence: CASSLREKYEQYF.

In this sample, this clonotype turned up many times. The chain is built from TRBV29-1 and TRBJ2-2, with unresolved D. This CDR3 is built from 13 residues. Trimming removed 7 bases from V and 1 base from J, with 10 bases in between. Germline CDR1 SQVTM, CDR2 ANQGSEA. CDR3 sequence: CSADWKNTGELFF. The CDR3 DNA follows: TGCAGCGCTGACTGGAAGAACACCGGGGAGCTGTTTTTT.

The table lists this clonotype with many counts. CDR3 sequence (DNA): TGTGCCAGCAGTCCTAACAGCGGGAGTGGGATGGACGAGCAGTACTTC. This sequence encodes CASSPNSGSGMDEQYF. This chain joins TRBV12-3 or TRBV12-4 and TRBJ2-7; 8 bases line up with TRBD2. The CDR3 consists of 16 residues. After removal of 5 bases from V and 5 bases from J, the junction contained 14 bases not matched to a gene.

There are many counts of this clonotype. This chain joins TRBV20-1 and TRBJ1-1; no clear D gene. In germline, CDR1 is DFQATT, CDR2 SNEGSKA (reference sequence). Deletions cut 3 bases from V and 5 bases from J, with 10 bases between. The CDR3 is 12 amino acids. CDR3 nucleotides: TGCAGTGCTAGGAGGGTAATAACTGAAGCTTTCTTT. This encodes CSARRVITEAFF.

This clonotype was picked up many times. The V gene is TRBV5-1, the J gene TRBJ1-1; 9 bases fit TRBD1. The V segment lost 4 bases and the J segment 2 bases; nucleotides outside the gene matches: 3. The germline V gene has CDR1 SGHRS and CDR2 YFSETQ. The CDR3 length is 14 residues. Here the CDR3 DNA reads TGCGCCAGCAGCCAGGACAGGGGTAACACTGAAGCTTTCTTT. It codes for CASSQDRGNTEAFF.

This clonotype was counted ten times or more. This rearrangement joins TRBV12-3 or TRBV12-4 to TRBJ2-1; possibly TRBD2 for D (6 bases). The germline V and J ends were trimmed by 5 bases and 10 bases, with 9 bases remaining between them. CDR3 length: 11 residues. CDR3 nucleotide sequence: TGTGCCAGCAGTCCGGGACTGGAGCAGTTCTTC. Protein: CASSPGLEQFF.

The chain employs TRBV6-5 and TRBJ1-5, with D uncertain. Germline V lookup: CDR1 MNHEY, CDR2 SVGAGI. The CDR3 consists of 15 residues. Trimming took 0 bases from V and 3 from J, leaving 9 bases between them. CDR3: CASSYSRQVNQPQHF. The CDR3 nucleotides read TGTGCCAGCAGTTACTCCCGCCAGGTCAATCAGCCCCAGCATTTT.

The sample holds a few counts of this clonotype. The V gene is TRBV2, the J gene TRBJ1-4, with D uncertain. CDR3 length equals 14 residues. CDR1 SNHLY and CDR2 FYNNEI come from the germline V gene. V was pared by 8 bases and J by 0 bases, with 10 bases between. CDR3 in amino acids: CASGSTATNEKLFF. In nucleotides, the CDR3 is TGTGCCAGCGGATCGACGGCAACTAATGAAAAACTGTTTTTT.

V is TRBV7-3 and J is TRBJ2-6; 12 bases map to TRBD1. This CDR3 contains 17 residues. V was clipped by 5 bases and J by 2 bases; unmatched bases: 4. CDR1 is SGHTA and CDR2 is FQGTGA in the germline V gene. The CDR3 loop reads CASSPGTGGPGANVLTF. Written as DNA, the CDR3 is TGTGCCAGCAGCCCCGGGACAGGGGGCCCTGGGGCCAACGTCCTGACTTTC. Looking up the rest from reference TRBV7-3 and TRBJ2-6 gives the full variable domain: GAGVSQTPSNKVTEKGKYVELRCDPISGHTALYWYRQSLGQGPEFLIYFQGTGAADDSGLPNDRFFAVRPEGSVSTLKIQRTERGDSAVYLCASSPGTGGPGANVLTFGAGSRLTVL.

This clonotype has ten or more counts. V is TRBV24-1 and J is TRBJ2-1, with TRBD2 identical over 13 bases. Germline lookup yields CDR1 KGHDR and CDR2 SFDVKD. This CDR3 is 18 amino acids long. Trimming removed 3 bases from V and 6 bases from J; junction bases left unmatched: 10. CDR3 sequence (DNA): TGTGCCACCAGTGATCCCGCACTAGCGGGAGGGCCATCCAATGAGCAGTTCTTC. It yields the protein CATSDPALAGGPSNEQFF.

This clonotype was seen a few times. The chain is built from TRBV28 and TRBJ1-5; D is unresolved. Per germline, CDR1 MDHEN and CDR2 SYDVKM. This CDR3 spans 21 amino acids. V dropped 3 bases and J dropped 0 bases, with 27 bases sitting between them. CDR3 region: CASSFFHVADLRLYSNQPQHF. DNA for the CDR3: TGTGCCAGCAGTTTCTTTCATGTGGCCGACCTGAGGTTATATAGCAATCAGCCCCAGCATTTT.

There are many counts of this clonotype. This chain connects TRBV20-1 to TRBJ2-2; 7 bases match TRBD1. The trim removed 1 base at V and 5 bases at J, leaving 7 bases unmatched. The CDR3 is made up of 15 amino acids. Germline-derived CDR1 and CDR2 are DFQATT and SNEGSKA (reference sequence). Here the CDR3 reads CSARVPRGRTGELFF. The CDR3 DNA is TGCAGTGCTAGAGTACCTAGGGGGCGTACCGGGGAGCTGTTTTTT.

This clonotype came up a few times. The rearrangement joins TRBV28 to TRBJ2-3; weak D call: TRBD2 (10 bases). CDR3 length: 14 residues. Germline loops: CDR1 MDHEN, CDR2 SYDVKM. V lost 4 bases, J lost 8 bases, and 16 bases lay in between. The CDR3, as DNA: TGTGCCAGCAGTTCACTAGCGGGACAGGGTACGCAGTATTTT. Amino acids: CASSSLAGQGTQYF.

This clonotype was counted at least ten times. The J gene is TRBJ2-7, the V gene TRBV9, with a weak D call TRBD2 (5 bases). The germline V gene has CDR1 SGDLS and CDR2 YYNGEE. The V and J ends lost 4 bases and 2 bases respectively, with 16 bases between them. This CDR3 has 15 residues. The CDR3 nucleotides are TGTGCCAGCAGCCCCAGTCCGATAGCGACCTACGAGCAGTACTTC. It translates to CASSPSPIATYEQYF.

This clonotype was counted ten times or more. V is TRBV29-1 and J is TRBJ2-2, with a tentative D call TRBD1 (5 bases). V was shortened by 4 bases and J by 1 base, with 16 bases between the two germline ends. CDR3 length: 16 amino acids. The germline V gene has CDR1 SQVTM and CDR2 ANQGSEA. The CDR3 here is CSVASSGIGNTGELFF. The CDR3 coding sequence is TGCAGCGTTGCCTCGTCAGGGATTGGGAACACCGGGGAGCTGTTTTTT.

This clonotype was detected a few times. An end of the junction differs from the germline gene, which may be a read error. This chain links TRBV2 with TRBJ2-6; D is possibly TRBD1 (5 bases). Germline-derived CDR1 and CDR2 are SNHLY and FYNNEI. The CDR3 sequence is 17 residues long. In nucleotides, the CDR3 is TGTGCCAGCAGTGCTGCCGTTTCCCCCTCTGGGGCCAACGGCCTGACTTTC. This sequence encodes CASSAAVSPSGANGLTF. The variable domain in full, completed from reference TRBV2 and TRBJ2-6, reads EPEVTQTPSHQVTQMGQEVILRCVPISNHLYFYWYRQILGQKVEFLVSFYNNEISEKSEIFDDQFSVERPDGSNFTLKIRSTKLEDSAMYFCASSAAVSPSGANGLTFGAGSRLTVL.

This clonotype came up many times. The chain couples TRBV6-5 to TRBJ1-2, with 7 positions matching TRBD1. The ends lost 6 bases at V and 3 bases at J; junction bases unmatched: 4. The CDR3 contains 13 residues. Germline values: CDR1 MNHEY, CDR2 SVGAGI. Written as DNA, the CDR3 is TGTGCCAGCAGGCCGGGACAGCACTATGGCTACACCTTC. Translating gives CASRPGQHYGYTF.